This T cell receptor (beta chain) originates from a study of T cell responses to AZD1222 COVID-19 vaccine. Overall study results and limits: At study baseline, merely over 5 AZD1222 recipients were seropositive.

Points on this clone: The antigen is unknown.

Measured with immunoSEQ multiplex PCR; TCRdb has only the in-frame clones, and not every one. The sample holds roughly 190,000 clones, about nine tenths seen once. CDR1 is MNHNS and CDR2 is SASEGT in the germline V gene. Trimming removed 1 base at V and 1 base at J, with 5 bases between. The CDR3 has 15 amino acids. Combined were second doses at about 4 or about 12 weeks. This sequence joins TRBV6-1 and TRBJ2-6; D is unresolved. The sequence was obtained from an adult who received the AZD1222 COVID-19 vaccine. The specimen comprised peripheral blood, sampled 28 days after the second AZD1222 dose. CDR3 in amino acids: CASSEGMSGANVLTF. Here the CDR3 DNA reads TGTGCCAGCAGTGAAGGAATGTCTGGGGCCAACGTCCTGACTTTC.